One sample yielded the 3 T cell receptor beta chains listed below, sequenced in a study of control samples from healthy donors and cancer patients. TCRdb keeps only in-frame clones here, not all; method: immunoSEQ multiplex PCR. The sample carries approximately 100,000 clones, 90% recorded once. Input material: blood. The receptors were sampled from a human donor in good health. The donor label of this sample is uncertain.

This chain connects TRBV14 to TRBJ2-5, with unresolved D. Looked up from germline, CDR1 is SGHDN and CDR2 is FVKESK. The CDR3 is 15 amino acids. V lost 4 bases and J 5 bases, leaving 17 bases between the germline ends. This CDR3 reads CASSPSRAFAETQYF. The CDR3 DNA reads TGTGCCAGCAGCCCGAGTAGGGCCTTTGCGGAGACCCAGTACTTC.

This clone was picked up one time. This chain joins TRBV12-3 or TRBV12-4 and TRBJ1-1; D gene uncertain. The CDR3 is 13 residues long. Trimming left V 4 bases short and J 7 bases short, with 13 bases between. CDR3 in DNA: TGTGCCAGCAGTTCCACCGGGTTGGGTGAAGCTTTCTTT. Its translation is CASSSTGLGEAFF.

The V gene is TRBV6-1, the J gene TRBJ1-1, with D hard to call. V dropped 1 base and J dropped 10 bases, with 19 bases sitting between them. The CDR3 consists of 15 residues. Germline CDR1 and CDR2: MNHNS and SASEGT. The CDR3 DNA reads TGTGCCAGCAGTGAAGGGTTGGGGTCAGGTCGGGGAGCTTTCTTT. Translating gives CASSEGLGSGRGAFF.